A selection of T cell receptor beta chains follows, all from one sample in a study of human T cells and chemical hapten exposure. TCRdb passed the RACE reads through MiXCR, listing each CDR3 protein once. Of approximately 85,000 distinct CDR3 sequences listed, 9.5% to 13% were seen once; the top ten hold roughly 2.4%. The sample was whole blood, taken in connection with sensitization to the hapten diphenylcyclopropenone (DPC). These receptors were collected from a woman aged 25 to 39 with alopecia areata. Some clones in this sample may be carry-over from other donors' samples. CDR3s include the opening cysteine and the closing phenylalanine or tryptophan. D genes are given only for firm matches. Rows give clone size only sometimes, using once, few, many, or a class for an expanded clone.

D gene	V gene	clone size	J gene	CDR3 DNA	CDR3 protein
NA	TRBV9	few	TRBJ1-4	TGTGCCAGCAGCATTTCACAGAATGAAAAACTGTTTTTT	CASSISQNEKLFF
NA	TRBV10-3	NA	TRBJ2-5	TGTGCCATCCTCTCAGCGGACGGTGAGACCCAGTACTTC	CAILSADGETQYF
NA	TRBV28	NA	TRBJ1-6	TGTGCCAGCAGAAATCAGGGACCCCTCCACTTT	CASRNQGPLHF
NA	TRBV6-5	few	TRBJ2-7	TGTGCCAGCAGTTACTCTTTGTCGGGCAGCGAGCAGTACTTC	CASSYSLSGSEQYF
NA	TRBV7-2	many	TRBJ1-4	TGTGCCAGCAGCTTCACAGGGCTAGGAGAAAAACTGTTTTTT	CASSFTGLGEKLFF
NA	TRBV9	many	TRBJ2-3	TGTGCCAGCAGCGTAGCGGGGAAAGATACGCAGTATTTT	CASSVAGKDTQYF
NA	TRBV11-3	many	TRBJ1-4	TGTGCCAGCAGCCAGGGAGTATGGACTAATGAAAAACTGTTTTTT	CASSQGVWTNEKLFF
TRBD2	TRBV5-4	NA	TRBJ2-3	TGTGCCAGCAGCTTCCGGCGGGAGAGCACAGATACGCAGTATTTT	CASSFRRESTDTQYF
TRBD1	TRBV7-9	many	TRBJ2-1	TGTGCCAGCAGTTCCCTGGTGGGACAGCCGTACAATGAGCAGTTCTTC	CASSSLVGQPYNEQFF
NA	TRBV7-6	many	TRBJ1-4	TGTGCCAGCAGCTTAGTGAGAGGGGGAAAAGAAAAACTGTTTTTT	CASSLVRGGKEKLFF
NA	TRBV5-1	many	TRBJ1-5	TGCGCCAGCAGCCCCGGAGGTGACAGCTATCAGCCCCAGCATTTT	CASSPGGDSYQPQHF
TRBD1	TRBV5-1	many	TRBJ1-6	TGCGCCAGCAGCCTCTTACCCGGGACAGGGCCTTCACCCCTCCACTTT	CASSLLPGTGPSPLHF
NA	TRBV20-1	many	TRBJ2-6	TGCAGTGCTAGACCGCCCGGGGTGTCGGGGGCCAACGTCCTGACTTTC	CSARPPGVSGANVLTF
TRBD2	TRBV28	NA	TRBJ2-3	TGTGCCAGCAGGCCTAGCGGGAGGGCAGATACGCAGTATTTT	CASRPSGRADTQYF
TRBD2	TRBV27	many	TRBJ2-1	TGTGCCAGCAGTAACCTAGCGGGAGCACTCTACAATGAGCAGTTCTTC	CASSNLAGALYNEQFF
NA	TRBV6-2/TRBV6-3	NA	TRBJ2-3	TGTGCCGGCGAAAGTCAAAACGACCCGAATACGCAGTATTTT	CAGESQNDPNTQYF
NA	TRBV5-1	NA	TRBJ2-7	TGCGCCAGCAGCTTTGACGGGAGCTACGAGCAGTACTTC	CASSFDGSYEQYF
NA	TRBV19	NA	TRBJ1-5	TGTGCCAGTAGTATATTGGGAGGGGTACAGCCCCAGCATTTT	CASSILGGVQPQHF
TRBD1	TRBV18	few	TRBJ2-1	TGTGCCAGCTCCCTACCGGGACAGAAGTACAATGAGCAGTTCTTC	CASSLPGQKYNEQFF
NA	TRBV5-1	many	TRBJ2-3	TGCGCCAGCAGCCTGACACGTGCGACAGCTAGCACAGATACGCAGTATTTT	CASSLTRATASTDTQYF
NA	TRBV12-3/TRBV12-4	few	TRBJ2-5	TGTGCCAGCAGCTCCCGGCGGCCAAATCGAGAGACCCAGTACTTC	CASSSRRPNRETQYF
TRBD2	TRBV7-3	many	TRBJ2-5	TGTGCCAGCAGCAGGGGACTAGCGGGGGGACACGAGACCCAGTACTTC	CASSRGLAGGHETQYF